The 12 T cell receptor beta chains below all came from one sample that was sequenced in a study of T cells in women clearing cervical HPV infection. TCRdb's copy holds only in-frame clones and misses some; the assay was immunoSEQ multiplex PCR. Here the sample table reports tens of thousands of clones. Sequenced material: blood buffy coat. These receptors were taken from a woman aged 18 to 69 with a cervical HPV16 infection that either progressed to CIN3+ or cleared (not recorded which).

A word on this clone: The CDR3 is cut off 3 residues early in the read; its end comes from the germline J gene. J is TRBJ2-1 and V is TRBV19, with TRBD2 matching over 7 bases. This CDR3 comprises 15 residues. V dropped 2 bases and J dropped 4; count of bases not matched to a gene: 5. The V gene's germline CDR1 is LNHDA and CDR2 SQIVND (reference sequence). The CDR3 is CASSIISGTYNEQFF. Incomplete CDR3 DNA: TGTGCCAGTAGTATAATCAGCGGGACTTACAATGAG.

As regards this clone: At one end the junction does not follow the germline gene, possibly because of a read error. The read ends 3 residues early relative to the CDR3; the germline J gene fills the gap. Different DNA sequences within this sample yield the same CDR3. The chain links TRBV19 to TRBJ1-3; D remains ambiguous. Germline V CDR1 and CDR2: LNHDA, SQIVND (reference sequence). This CDR3 has 15 residues. The CDR3 loop reads CASSNTANSGNTIYF. CDR3 bases read: TGTGCCAGTAGCAATACAGCAAACTCTGGAAACACT.

Of note for this clone: At one boundary the junction diverges from the germline segment, which might be a read error. Coverage ceases 3 residues before the CDR3 finishes, and the germline J gene fills in the end. The chain uses TRBV18 and TRBJ2-5, with 7 bases lining up with TRBD1. The germline V gene has CDR1 KGHSH and CDR2 LQKENI. The CDR3 length is 14 residues. The covered CDR3 bases are TGTGCCAGCTCTCCACAGGGGATCCAAGAGACC. Translated, it gives CASSPQGIQET. The whole CDR3 protein is CASSPQGIQETQYF.

Comment on this clone: The CDR3 goes on 3 residues after the read ends, and that part is filled in from the germline J gene. The chain uses TRBV6-1 and TRBJ2-7, with TRBD1 matching 7 bases. The CDR3 is 13 amino acids. Germline CDR1 reads MNHNS; CDR2 reads SASEGT. V dropped 3 bases and J dropped 2; count of bases not matched to a gene: 1. The CDR3 is CASSDRGTYEQYF. CDR3 DNA (partial): TGTGCCAGCAGTGACAGGGGGACCTACGAG.

As for this clone: The read is 3 residues too short to cover the CDR3 end, so that end is filled in from the germline J gene. The V and J genes are TRBV30 and TRBJ2-7, with 9 bases matching TRBD2. V shed 3 bases and J 6 bases; nucleotides not matched to a gene: 6. CDR3 length: 13 amino acids. The germline V gene encodes CDR1 GTSNPN and CDR2 SVGIG (reference sequence). The DNA read from the CDR3 is TGTGCCTGGAGCGGGACTAGCTGGCTCGAG. Protein sequence: CAWSGTSWLE. The full CDR3 protein reads CAWSGTSWLEQYF.

For this clone: The read gets to within 3 residues of the CDR3 end, and the germline J gene fills in the rest. This chain links TRBV19 with TRBJ2-3; D might be TRBD2 (5 bases). This CDR3 comprises 15 residues. CDR1 and CDR2 (germline): LNHDA, SQIVND (reference sequence). V was shortened by 3 bases and J by 5 bases, with 15 bases between the two germline ends. CDR3 DNA, as far as it was read: TGTGCCAGTAGTATTAGCGTCGGACGGCTAGATACG. It is translated as CASSISVGRLDT. In full, the CDR3 is CASSISVGRLDTQYF.

Turning to this clone: The read terminates 3 residues before the CDR3 end, so the remaining end is supplied by the germline J gene. The chain joins TRBV2 to TRBJ2-6, with TRBD1 matching 7 bases. V lost 4 bases, J lost 0 bases, and 6 bases stayed unmatched. The CDR3 is 17 residues long. Germline values: CDR1 SNHLY, CDR2 FYNNEI. Partial CDR3 DNA: TGTGCCAGCAGTGGGGACAGCCTGACCTCTGGGGCCAACGTC. Translating gives CASSGDSLTSGANV. The full CDR3 is CASSGDSLTSGANVLTF.

Points on this clone: The read ends 3 residues early relative to the CDR3; the germline J gene fills the gap. The rearrangement uses TRBV7-9 and TRBJ1-4; D unclear. CDR3 length: 15 amino acids. Germline V gene lookup returns CDR1 SEHNR and CDR2 FQNEAQ (reference sequence). The CDR3 is CASSFDFGRNSPLFF. CDR3 bases read: TGTGCCAGCAGCTTCGACTTCGGTCGTAATTCACCA.

Concerning this clone itself: The CDR3 end is not reached by the read, which stops 3 residues before it; the germline J gene fills it in. This chain uses TRBV28 with TRBJ2-7, with D possibly matching TRBD1 (6 bases). The CDR3 covers 15 residues. V was clipped by 5 bases and J by 0 bases, with 14 bases between them. Per germline, CDR1 MDHEN and CDR2 SYDVKM. CDR3 sequence: CASSEAGANSYEQYF. Partial CDR3 DNA: TGTGCCAGCAGTGAGGCAGGGGCTAACTCCTACGAG.

The CDR3 sequence: CASSYSTVPEYNEQFF. The DNA read from the CDR3 is TGTGCCAGCAGTTACTCCACAGTGCCCGAGTACAATGAG. The V and J genes are TRBV6-2 or TRBV6-3 and TRBJ2-1, with D unclear. The sequenced fragment ends 3 residues before the CDR3 boundary, so the rest is inferred from the germline J gene. The V gene lost 0 bases and the J gene lost 4 bases, with 13 bases spanning the gap. Germline CDR1 reads MNHEY; CDR2 reads SVGEGT. The CDR3 is made up of 16 amino acids.

In regard to this clone: The read ends 3 residues before the CDR3 terminus; that terminus is restored from the germline J gene. The chain is built from TRBV5-1 and TRBJ2-2; D is possibly TRBD2 (6 bases). The germline V gene encodes CDR1 SGHRS and CDR2 YFSETQ. There are 15 residues in the CDR3. The CDR3 here is CASSPAGRTNEKLFF. Incomplete CDR3 DNA: TGCGCCAGCAGCCCTGCAGGAAGGACTAATGAAAAG.

As regards this clone: The read finishes 3 residues shy of the CDR3 end, and the germline J gene is used to complete it. The chain couples TRBV5-6 to TRBJ2-1, with 9 bases matching TRBD1. Unmatched junction bases numbered 6, after V lost 2 bases and J lost 6 bases. From germline, CDR1 is SGHDT and CDR2 YYEEEE. This CDR3 is 15 amino acids long. CDR3 sequence reads: CASSFRDRVANEQFF. CDR3 DNA (partial): TGTGCCAGCAGCTTTCGGGACAGGGTAGCCAATGAG.